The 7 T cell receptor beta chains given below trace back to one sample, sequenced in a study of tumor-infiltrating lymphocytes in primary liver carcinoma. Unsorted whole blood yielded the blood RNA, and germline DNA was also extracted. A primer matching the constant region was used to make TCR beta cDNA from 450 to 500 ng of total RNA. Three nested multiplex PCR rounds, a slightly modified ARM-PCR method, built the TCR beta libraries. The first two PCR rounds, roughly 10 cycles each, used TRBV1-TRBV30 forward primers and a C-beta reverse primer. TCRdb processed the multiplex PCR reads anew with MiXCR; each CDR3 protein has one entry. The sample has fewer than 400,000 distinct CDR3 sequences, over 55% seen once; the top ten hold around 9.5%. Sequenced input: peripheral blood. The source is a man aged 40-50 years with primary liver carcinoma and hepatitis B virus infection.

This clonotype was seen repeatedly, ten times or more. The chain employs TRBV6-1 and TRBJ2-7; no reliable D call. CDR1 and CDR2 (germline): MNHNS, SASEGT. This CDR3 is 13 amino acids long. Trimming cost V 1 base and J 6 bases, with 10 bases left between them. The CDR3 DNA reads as TGTGCCAGCAGTGAAGAGCGACAAACCGAGCAGTACTTC. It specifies CASSEERQTEQYF.

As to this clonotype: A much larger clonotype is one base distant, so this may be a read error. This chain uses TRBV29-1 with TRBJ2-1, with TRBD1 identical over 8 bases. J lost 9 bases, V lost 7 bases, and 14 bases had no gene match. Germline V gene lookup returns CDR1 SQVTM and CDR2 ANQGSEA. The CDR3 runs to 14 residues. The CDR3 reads CSATLNSGGGEQFF. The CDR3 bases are TGCAGCGCCACCCTCAATTCAGGGGGCGGTGAGCAGTTCTTC.

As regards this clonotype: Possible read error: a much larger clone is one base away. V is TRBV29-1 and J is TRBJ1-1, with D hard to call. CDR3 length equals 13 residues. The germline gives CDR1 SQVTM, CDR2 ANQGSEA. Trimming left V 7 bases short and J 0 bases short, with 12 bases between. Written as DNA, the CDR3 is TGCAGCGCTATGAAGGTCTTGAACACTGAAGCTTTCTTT. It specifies CSAMKVLNTEAFF.

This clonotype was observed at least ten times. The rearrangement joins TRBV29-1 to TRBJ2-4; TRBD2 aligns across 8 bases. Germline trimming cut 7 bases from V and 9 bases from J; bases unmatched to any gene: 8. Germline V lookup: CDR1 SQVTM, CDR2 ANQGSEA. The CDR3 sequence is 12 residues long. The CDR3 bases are TGCAGCGCCGGTGGACTAGCCGCCATTCAGTACTTC. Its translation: CSAGGLAAIQYF.

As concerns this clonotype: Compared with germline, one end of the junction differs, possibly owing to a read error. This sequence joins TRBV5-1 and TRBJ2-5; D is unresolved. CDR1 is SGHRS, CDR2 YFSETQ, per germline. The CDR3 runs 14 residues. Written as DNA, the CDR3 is TGCGCCGGCAGCTTGTTTGGTAATTTGGAGACCCAGTACTTC. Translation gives CAGSLFGNLETQYF.

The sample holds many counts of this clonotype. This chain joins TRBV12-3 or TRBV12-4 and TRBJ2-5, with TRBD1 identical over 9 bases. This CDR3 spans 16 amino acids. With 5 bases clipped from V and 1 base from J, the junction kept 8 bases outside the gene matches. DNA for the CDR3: TGTGCCAGCAGTCCCCGGACAGGGGCGATCCAAGAGACCCAGTACTTC. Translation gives CASSPRTGAIQETQYF.

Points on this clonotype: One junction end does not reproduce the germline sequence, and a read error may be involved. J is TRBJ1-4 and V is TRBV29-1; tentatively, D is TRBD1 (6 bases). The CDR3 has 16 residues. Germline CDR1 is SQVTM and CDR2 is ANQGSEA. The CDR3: CSVHPAGVNVGEKPFF. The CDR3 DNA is TGCAGCGTCCACCCCGCAGGGGTGAATGTCGGAGAAAAACCGTTTTTT.